The rows below give T cell receptor beta chains drawn from one sample of a study of OX40 agonist ivuxolimab in advanced cancers. Only in-frame clones appear in the TCRdb table, and some are missing; sequencing was by immunoSEQ multiplex PCR. The repertoire consists of tens of thousands of clones, with around 90% occurring once and the leading ten covering about 5.1%. The input for sequencing was CD4+ or CD8+ T cells sorted from blood, taken in a trial of the OX40 agonist ivuxolimab. The receptors come from an adult with an advanced solid tumor such as melanoma, head and neck, liver or kidney cancer. The CDR3 runs from the conserved cysteine through the conserved F or W.

TRBV7-2	CASSSITSALSYEQYF
TRBV9	CASSPVGVAGSEQYF
TRBV28	CASIRAKVGEQYF
TRBV9	CASSVEVAGVLQTQYF
TRBV28	CASSLPDRASYEQYF
TRBV11-3	CASSLAAGVGEQYF
TRBV5-1	CASSPGVSVSETQYF
TRBV28	CATRTSGASYNEQFF
TRBV2	CASTKGENTEAFF
TRBV19	CASSINRGADYGYTF
TRBV30	CAWRSPSGNTIYF
TRBV11-3	CASSFRLAYEQYF
TRBV19	CASSPQSGVGTQYF
TRBV19	CASGPGGTTLQETQYF
TRBV18	CASSPPGGGSGYTF
TRBV7-9	CASSLDTNYGYTF
TRBV5-4	CASSPGGGASKSYTF
TRBV23-1	CASPTTPYDTQYF
TRBV18	CASSLTESGGTNTEAFF
TRBV30	CAWRGQIEAFF
TRBV28	CASTSEGDRGLKTEAFF
TRBV11-2	CASSLGGTQYF
TRBV9	CASSQMEGRTDTQYF
TRBV23-1	CASSHEDRESYQETQYF
TRBV9	CASSVALRTSRGDTQYF
TRBV28	CASSLSGTGGGTQYF